This T cell receptor (beta chain) was sequenced for a study of T cell responses to AZD1222 COVID-19 vaccine. With regard to this clone: Its antigen is undetermined.

The method was immunoSEQ multiplex PCR; TCRdb's version includes in-frame clones alone and lacks a portion of them. In the table there are roughly 120,000 clones, 85% to 90% of which are singletons. General study findings and limits: Reportedly, nearly half of unique spike TCRs recognized epitopes outside B.1.351/B.1.1.7 mutations. Females made up more of the donors, who were largely white British, and clonal diversity may have come out too low.

The clonotype was recovered from an adult in good health. This specimen consisted of peripheral blood, obtained on day 0 of AZD1222 vaccination.

The CDR3 sequence is CASSGSGTGANDQFF. CDR3 DNA: TGCGCCAGCAGTGGTTCCGGGACAGGGGCTAACGATCAGTTCTTC. The V call is TRBV10-1, the J call TRBJ2-1; TRBD1 matches 10 bases. CDR1 is WNHNN and CDR2 is SYGVQD in the germline V gene (reference sequence). J was trimmed by 13 bases and V by 4 bases; bases with no gene match: 13. The CDR3 covers 15 residues.